This note documents a single TCR beta chain sequence. The data stem from a study of blood T cell repertoires in COVID-19. Study processing details: Using reference gene primer amplification, nucleated cell counts were estimated. Produced via immunoSEQ multiplex PCR; TCRdb's table is partial and in-frame only. For V, J and clone size, that table is used; D and trimming come from the DNA. The sample shows under 300,000 clones, 80% to 90% of them seen only once. V lost 3 bases, J lost 8 bases, and 7 bases stayed unmatched. The CDR3 has 15 residues. CDR1 LGHDT and CDR2 YNNKEL come from the germline V gene (reference sequence). Cohorts were assigned according to the clinical history that participants reported.

The sample taken for sequencing was PBMCs or T cells enriched from blood (not recorded which). The V call is TRBV3-1 (or the pseudogene TRBV3-2), the J call TRBJ1-4; 9 bases line up with TRBD1. This TCR derives from a young man who had recovered from COVID-19. The CDR3 DNA is TGTGCCAGCAGCCACCGACGACAGGGGGAGGAAAAACTGTTTTTT. It encodes CASSHRRQGEEKLFF.